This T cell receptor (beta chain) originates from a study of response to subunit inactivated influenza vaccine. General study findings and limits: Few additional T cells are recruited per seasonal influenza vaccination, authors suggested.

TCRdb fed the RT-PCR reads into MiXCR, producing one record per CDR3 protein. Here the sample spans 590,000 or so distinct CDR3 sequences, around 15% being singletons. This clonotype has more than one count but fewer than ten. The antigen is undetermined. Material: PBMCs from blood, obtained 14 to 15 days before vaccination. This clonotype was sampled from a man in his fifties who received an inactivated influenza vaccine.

The CDR3 here is CSAGLAESLNNEQFF. The CDR3 bases are TGCAGCGCTGGACTAGCCGAAAGCTTAAACAATGAGCAGTTCTTC. The chain employs TRBV29-1 and TRBJ2-1, with TRBD2 matching over 8 bases. CDR1 is SQVTM, CDR2 ANQGSEA, per germline. The CDR3 has 15 amino acids. Trimming cost V 7 bases and J 5 bases; bases outside gene matches: 13.